This TCR beta chain was obtained from a study of blood T cell repertoires in COVID-19. For the study at large: COVID-19 samples from acute and convalescent phases originated in the United States, Italy and Spain. From T cells, B-cell-depleted T cells, or PBMCs came the material, which was cDNA or gDNA.

Original processing notes: From reference gene primer amplification, estimates of nucleated cell counts were derived. Only in-frame clones appear in the TCRdb table, and some are missing; sequencing was by immunoSEQ multiplex PCR. V, J and clone size are those of that table, while D and trimming were read from the DNA. The table includes around 200,000 clones, less than 85% detected once. Germline-derived CDR1 and CDR2 are GTSNPN and SVGIG (reference sequence). CDR3 size: 14 residues. The V gene lost 5 bases and the J gene lost 4 bases, with 17 bases spanning the gap. The TCR sequence derives from a man in his forties or fifties who had recovered from COVID-19. Sequencing input: peripheral blood. This sequence joins TRBV30 and TRBJ1-1; TRBD1 is a possible D gene (6 bases). CDR3 nucleotides: TGTGCCTGGGGTGGGAGGGGGGTTGGCACTGAAGCTTTCTTT. Protein product: CAWGGRGVGTEAFF.